This entry describes one TCR beta chain. Sequenced by immunoSEQ multiplex PCR; TCRdb stores in-frame clones only, minus some. The sample carries tens of thousands of clones, 90% recorded once. Germline V CDR1 and CDR2: SGHAT, FQNNGV. CDR3 length equals 14 residues. V was trimmed by 2 bases and J by 4 bases, leaving 12 bases between them. This record comes from a study of T cell responses to AZD1222 COVID-19 vaccine. This sequence was found in an adult who received the AZD1222 COVID-19 vaccine. Specimen: peripheral blood, collected 28 days after the second AZD1222 dose. V is TRBV11-2 and J is TRBJ2-7; D ambiguous. CDR3 bases: TGTGCCAGCAGCTTATTTCAGGAGTGGTACGAGCAGTACTTC. This translates into CASSLFQEWYEQYF. Full variable domain (rest looked up from reference TRBV11-2 and TRBJ2-7): EAGVAQSPRYKIIEKRQSVAFWCNPISGHATLYWYQQILGQGPKLLIQFQNNGVVDDSQLPKDRFSAERLKGVDSTLKIQPAKLEDSAVYLCASSLFQEWYEQYFGPGTRLTVT.